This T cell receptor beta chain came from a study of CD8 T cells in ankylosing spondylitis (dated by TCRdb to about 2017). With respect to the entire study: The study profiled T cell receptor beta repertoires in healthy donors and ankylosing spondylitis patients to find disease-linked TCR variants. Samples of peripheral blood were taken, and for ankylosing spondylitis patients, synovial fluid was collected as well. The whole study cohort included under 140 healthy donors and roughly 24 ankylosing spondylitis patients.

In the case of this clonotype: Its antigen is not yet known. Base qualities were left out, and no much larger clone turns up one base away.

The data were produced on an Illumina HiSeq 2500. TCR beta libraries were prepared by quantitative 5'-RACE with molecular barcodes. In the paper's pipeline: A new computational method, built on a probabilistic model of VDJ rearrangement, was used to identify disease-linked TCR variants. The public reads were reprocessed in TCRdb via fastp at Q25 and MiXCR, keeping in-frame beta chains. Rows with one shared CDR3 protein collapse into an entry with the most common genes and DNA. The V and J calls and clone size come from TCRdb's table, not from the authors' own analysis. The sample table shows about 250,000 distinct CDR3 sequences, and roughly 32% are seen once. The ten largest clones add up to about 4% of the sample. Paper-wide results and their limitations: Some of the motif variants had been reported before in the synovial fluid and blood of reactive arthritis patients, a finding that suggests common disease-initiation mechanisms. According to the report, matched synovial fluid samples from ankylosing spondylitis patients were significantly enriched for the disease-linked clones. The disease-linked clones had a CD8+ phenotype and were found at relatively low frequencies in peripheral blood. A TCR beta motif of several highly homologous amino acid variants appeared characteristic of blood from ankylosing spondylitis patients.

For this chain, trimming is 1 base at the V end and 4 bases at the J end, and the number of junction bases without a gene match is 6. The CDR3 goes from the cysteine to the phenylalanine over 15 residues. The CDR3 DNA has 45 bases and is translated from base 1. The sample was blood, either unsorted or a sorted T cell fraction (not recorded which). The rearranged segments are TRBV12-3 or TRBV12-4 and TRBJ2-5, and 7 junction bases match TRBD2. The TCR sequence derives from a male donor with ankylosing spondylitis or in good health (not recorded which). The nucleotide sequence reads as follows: TGTGCCAGCAGTTTAGGTTCCTCGGGGGGAGAGACCCAGTACTTC. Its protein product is CASSLGSSGGETQYF.